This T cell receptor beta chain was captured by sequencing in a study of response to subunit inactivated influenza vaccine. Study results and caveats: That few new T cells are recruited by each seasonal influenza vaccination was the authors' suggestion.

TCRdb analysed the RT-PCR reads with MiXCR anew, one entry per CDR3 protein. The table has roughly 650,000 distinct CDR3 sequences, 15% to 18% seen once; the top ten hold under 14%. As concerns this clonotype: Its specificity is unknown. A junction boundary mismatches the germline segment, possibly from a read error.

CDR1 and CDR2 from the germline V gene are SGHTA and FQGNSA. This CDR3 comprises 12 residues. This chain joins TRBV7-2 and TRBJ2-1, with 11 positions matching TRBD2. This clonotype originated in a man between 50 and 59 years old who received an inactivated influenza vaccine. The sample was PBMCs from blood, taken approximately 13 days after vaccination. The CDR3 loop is CASSTRLAGLHF. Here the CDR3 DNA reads TGTGCCAGCAGCACTAGACTAGCGGGGCTCCACTTC.